This TCR beta chain was identified in a study of tumor-infiltrating lymphocytes in localized non-small cell lung cancer. At the level of the study: Each patient gave resected tumor and non-adjacent uninvolved lung tissue. Study-wide results and limits: T-cell fraction did not differ between immunotypes IM1 and IM2. Higher tumor T cell infiltration than in uninvolved lung was supported by TCRbeta sequencing.

Turning to this clone: Its antigen is as yet unknown.

CDR3 length: 13 residues. Looked up from germline, CDR1 is LNHNV and CDR2 is YYDKDF (reference sequence). Trimming removed 2 bases at V and 8 bases at J, with 12 bases between. The repertoire was sequenced with immunoSEQ multiplex PCR; TCRdb's copy has only in-frame clones and lacks some. The data show thousands of clones, 74% seen once. The chain couples TRBV15 to TRBJ1-2, with D unclear. The sequence derives from a human donor with non-small cell lung cancer. Sequencing used uninvolved lung tissue not adjacent to the tumor. The CDR3 DNA is TGTGCCACCAGCAGATCCCATTCTGGAGGCTACACCTTC. Protein product: CATSRSHSGGYTF.